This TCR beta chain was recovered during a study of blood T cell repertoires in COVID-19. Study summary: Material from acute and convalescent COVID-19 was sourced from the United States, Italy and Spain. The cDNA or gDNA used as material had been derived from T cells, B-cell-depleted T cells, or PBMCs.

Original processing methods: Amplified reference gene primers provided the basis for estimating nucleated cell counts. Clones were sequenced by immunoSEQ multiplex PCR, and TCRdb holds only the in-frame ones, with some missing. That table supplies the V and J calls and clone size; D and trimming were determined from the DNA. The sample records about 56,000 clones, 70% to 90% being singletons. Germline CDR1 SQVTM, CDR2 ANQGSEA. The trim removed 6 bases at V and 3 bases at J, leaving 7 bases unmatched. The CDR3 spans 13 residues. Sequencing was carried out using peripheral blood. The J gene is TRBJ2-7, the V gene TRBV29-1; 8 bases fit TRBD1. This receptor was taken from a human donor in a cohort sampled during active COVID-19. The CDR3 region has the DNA TGCAGCGTGAGACAGGGGACAGTCTACGAGCAGTACTTC. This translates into CSVRQGTVYEQYF.